Presented here are 4 T cell receptor beta chains from one specimen sequenced in a study of T cell responses to AZD1222 COVID-19 vaccine. TCRdb's table, derived via immunoSEQ multiplex PCR, lists solely in-frame clones and lacks some. The sample shows 150,000 or so clones, 94% of them seen only once. The source was peripheral blood, collected 28 days after the second AZD1222 dose. The receptors derive from an adult who received the AZD1222 COVID-19 vaccine.

The CDR3: CASTTSGRDEQYF. The CDR3 DNA reads TGTGCCAGCACGACTAGCGGGAGGGACGAGCAGTACTTC. The rearrangement joins TRBV25-1 to TRBJ2-7, with 14 bases lining up with TRBD2. The CDR3 has 13 residues. The trim removed 7 bases at V and 5 bases at J, leaving 1 base unmatched. Per germline, CDR1 MGHDK and CDR2 SYGVNS.

V is TRBV19 and J is TRBJ2-7; 11 bases align to TRBD2. There are 15 residues in the CDR3. CDR1 and CDR2 (germline): LNHDA, SQIVND (reference sequence). J gave up 1 base and V 6 bases, and 5 bases lay outside the gene matches. The CDR3 bases are TGTGCCAGTAGCCTATCTAGCGGGAGGTCCTACGAGCAGTACTTC. Amino acid sequence: CASSLSSGRSYEQYF.

The chain couples TRBV3-1 (or the pseudogene TRBV3-2) to TRBJ2-5; no clear D. Trimming left V 1 base short and J 1 base short, with 10 bases between. Germline lookup yields CDR1 LGHDT and CDR2 YNNKEL (reference sequence). The CDR3 loop spans 15 amino acids. CDR3 loop: CASSQGLLIQETQYF. The CDR3 DNA is TGTGCCAGCAGCCAAGGCCTTCTTATCCAAGAGACCCAGTACTTC.

V is TRBV29-1 and J is TRBJ2-2, with no clear D. Germline V gene data show CDR1 as SQVTM and CDR2 as ANQGSEA. This CDR3 has 16 residues. Trimming left V 3 bases short and J 2 bases short, with 16 bases between. CDR3 protein: CSVENSAGKNTGELFF. DNA for the CDR3: TGCAGCGTTGAGAATTCGGCAGGCAAAAACACCGGGGAGCTGTTTTTT.